This TCR beta chain was found in a study of response to subunit inactivated influenza vaccine. Study outcomes and limitations: Researchers suggested that each seasonal influenza vaccination recruits few new T cells.

Each CDR3 protein is one row after TCRdb ran MiXCR on the RT-PCR reads. The data show hundreds of thousands of distinct CDR3 sequences, with over 25% seen just once and 1.5% to 2% held by the top ten. Losses at the gene ends were 6 bases for V and 8 bases for J; bases not matched to a gene: 8. This CDR3 comprises 13 residues. This clonotype was observed a handful of times. Its specificity is unknown. This TCR came from a man aged 50-59 years who received an inactivated influenza vaccine. The rearrangement links TRBV12-3 or TRBV12-4 to TRBJ2-7; TRBD1 matches 9 bases. Material: CD4+ T cells sorted from PBMCs, obtained roughly 5 days after vaccination. The CDR3 DNA follows: TGTGCCAGCAGACCCGGGACAGGGTGGAAGCAGTACTTC. Translating gives CASRPGTGWKQYF.